The sequence of this TCR beta chain was determined in a study of Graves' ophthalmopathy and Graves' hyperthyroidism. Germline loops: CDR1 DFQATT, CDR2 SNEGSKA (reference sequence). This CDR3 is 15 amino acids long. V was shortened by 1 base and J by 8 bases, with 17 bases between the two germline ends. The sample holds many counts of this clonotype. Its antigen is unidentified. Study-wide points: With a specificity of roughly 72% and a sensitivity of over 65%, the model predicted ophthalmopathy progression.

Amplifying from RNA transcripts, the study obtained TCR beta CDR3 regions. First-round RT-PCR relied on HTBI primers, and a second-round multiplex PCR came next. TCRdb itself ran the multiplex PCR reads through MiXCR, one entry per CDR3 protein. The sample lists 450,000 to 600,000 distinct CDR3 sequences; less than 45% were seen once. Aged 18 to 65, hyperthyroidism patients had been newly diagnosed, with under 2 months' duration. The sample consisted of peripheral blood or thyroid tissue (not recorded which). V and J are TRBV20-1 and TRBJ1-4, with D perhaps TRBD1 (5 bases). The sequence was collected from an adult man with Graves' hyperthyroidism. The CDR3, as DNA: TGCAGTGCTAGAGGATTCGGGGGACTGGGGGAAAAACTGTTTTTT. Translating gives CSARGFGGLGEKLFF.